The rows below give T cell receptor beta chains drawn from one sample of a study of beta chain features in type 1 diabetes. This table comes from immunoSEQ multiplex PCR, and its TCRdb copy is limited to in-frame clones, with some not included. The table has a few hundred thousand clones, 11% seen once; the top ten hold roughly 1.3%. Input material: central memory CD4+ T cells from blood. These receptors all stem from a man aged 18 to 29 in good health. The conserved cysteine and the conserved F or W are not part of the CDR3 here. The order of the fields is V gene, J gene, CDR3 protein.

>TRBV5-4|TRBJ1-2
ASSSGTVRINYGYT
>TRBV29-1|TRBJ2-7
SVEREGASSYEQY
>TRBV7-3|TRBJ2-2
ASSLNHAPGELF
>TRBV6-5|TRBJ1-5
ASSYQGNQPQH
>TRBV7-2|TRBJ2-3
ASSTYGSSGDTQY
>TRBV18|TRBJ2-1
ASSQSPGGRGMNEQF
>TRBV5-4|TRBJ2-5
ASSLRLGFETQY
>TRBV7-2|TRBJ2-3
ASSHLTATDTQY
>TRBV7-2|TRBJ1-1
ASSAGFGTEAF
>TRBV5-1|TRBJ2-5
ASSLRDRGRETQY
>TRBV10-3|TRBJ2-5
ATGRAEQETQY
>TRBV7-2|TRBJ2-3
ASSLVTSGRIKDTQY
>TRBV5-8|TRBJ2-5
ASSFWAETQY
>TRBV7-2|TRBJ2-2
ASSYGPNTGELF
>TRBV27|TRBJ1-2
ASSPTGRERYGYT
>TRBV19|TRBJ2-1
ASSIGRSSYNEQF
>TRBV30|TRBJ2-7
AWSPGQGAYEQY
>TRBV6-1|TRBJ2-7
ASKRDRDLTYEQY
>TRBV29-1|TRBJ2-3
SVKRDGTDTQY
>TRBV11-2|TRBJ2-2
ASSSRIAGFSGELF
>TRBV25-1|TRBJ2-1
ASSERRRTGVDEQF
>TRBV29-1|TRBJ2-3
SVEGAGGYTDTQY
>TRBV9|TRBJ2-1
ASSVVIGGPKEEQF
>TRBV18|TRBJ2-1
ASSPSTSGSSYNEQF
>TRBV7-3|TRBJ2-3
ASSSQQGSTDTQY
>TRBV6-6|TRBJ2-3
ASSYWDPTDTQY
>TRBV30|TRBJ2-6
AWAIQEAGANVLT
>TRBV5-1|TRBJ2-2
ASSSGYSTGELF
>TRBV7-3|TRBJ1-1
ASSKDRVGEAF
>TRBV5-4|TRBJ2-6
ASKGQGVTGANVLT
>TRBV6-1|TRBJ2-3
ASSEALWDTQY
>TRBV5-6|TRBJ2-1
ASSLTGRDEQF
>TRBV10-3|TRBJ2-7
AISEGGPWGDSYEQY
>TRBV6-5|TRBJ2-3
ASSYEASGRADTQY
>TRBV7-3|TRBJ2-7
ASSRGGSSYEQY
>TRBV7-6|TRBJ2-2
ASSLNSLRGTGELF
>TRBV29-1|TRBJ2-7
SVGSAGPYEQY
>TRBV6-5|TRBJ2-3
ASSPGTSGLDTQY
>TRBV4-1|TRBJ1-4
ASSPSRVLPTNEKLF
>TRBV20-1|TRBJ2-1
SAGRDLGQF
>TRBV2|TRBJ1-5
ASSERAGNQPQH
>TRBV5-4|TRBJ2-2
ASGQTSWNDNTGELF
>TRBV5-6|TRBJ1-1
ASSLLGQNTEAF
>TRBV4-1|TRBJ2-7
ASSQADFLGSSSYEQY
>TRBV10-3|TRBJ2-5
AISDRERETQY
>TRBV2|TRBJ2-7
ARNQRPEAYEQY
>TRBV30|TRBJ1-4
AWSPGGTNEKLF
>TRBV29-1|TRBJ1-1
SALTPGNTEAF
>TRBV7-2|TRBJ2-5
ASSFGQQETQY
>TRBV7-2|TRBJ2-6
ASSSFDESGANVLT
>TRBV2|TRBJ2-2
ASKGHLGTGELF
>TRBV7-8|TRBJ1-2
ASSQDRAYGYT
>TRBV30|TRBJ2-5
AARGLETQY
>TRBV7-8|TRBJ2-3
ASSLARRHDTDTQY